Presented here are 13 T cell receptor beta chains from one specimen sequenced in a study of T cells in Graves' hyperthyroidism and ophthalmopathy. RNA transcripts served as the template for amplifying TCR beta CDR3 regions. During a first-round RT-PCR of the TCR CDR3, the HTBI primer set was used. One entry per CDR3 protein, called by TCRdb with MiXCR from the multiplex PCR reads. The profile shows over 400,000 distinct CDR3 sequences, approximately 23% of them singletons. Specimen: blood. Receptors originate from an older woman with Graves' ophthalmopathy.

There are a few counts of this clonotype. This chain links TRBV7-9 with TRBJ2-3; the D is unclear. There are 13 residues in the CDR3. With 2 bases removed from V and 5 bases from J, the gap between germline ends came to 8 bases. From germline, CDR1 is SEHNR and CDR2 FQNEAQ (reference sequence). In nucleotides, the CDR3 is TGTGCCAGCAGCTTATACGAGGTAGATACGCAGTATTTT. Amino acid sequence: CASSLYEVDTQYF.

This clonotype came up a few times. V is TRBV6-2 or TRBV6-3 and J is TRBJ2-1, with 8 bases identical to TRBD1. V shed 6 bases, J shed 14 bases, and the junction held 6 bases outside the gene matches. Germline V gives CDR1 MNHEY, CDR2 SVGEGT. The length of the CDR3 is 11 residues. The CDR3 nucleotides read TGTGCCAGCAGCACAGGGGGTAGGGAGTTCTTC. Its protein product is CASSTGGREFF.

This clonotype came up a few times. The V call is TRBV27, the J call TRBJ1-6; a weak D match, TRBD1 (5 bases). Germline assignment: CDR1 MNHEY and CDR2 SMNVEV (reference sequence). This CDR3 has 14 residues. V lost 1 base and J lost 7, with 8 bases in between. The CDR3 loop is CASSLFQGNSPLHF. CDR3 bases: TGTGCCAGCAGTTTATTTCAGGGAAATTCACCCCTCCACTTT.

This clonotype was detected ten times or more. The CDR3 DNA sequence: TGTGCCAGCAGTAACAGGGTTTGGGGCTACACCTTC. Its protein product is CASSNRVWGYTF. The chain combines TRBV12-3 or TRBV12-4 with TRBJ1-2; the D gene is possibly TRBD1 (6 bases). The V and J ends lost 5 bases and 8 bases respectively, with 12 bases between them. CDR3 length: 12 amino acids.

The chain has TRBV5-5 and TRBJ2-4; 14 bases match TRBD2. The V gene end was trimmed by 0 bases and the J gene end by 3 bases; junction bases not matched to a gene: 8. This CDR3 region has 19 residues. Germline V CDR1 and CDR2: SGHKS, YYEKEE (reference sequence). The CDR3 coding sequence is TGTGCCAGCAGCTTGGAGGGACTAGCGGGAGAGATGGTCAAAAACATTCAGTACTTC. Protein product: CASSLEGLAGEMVKNIQYF.

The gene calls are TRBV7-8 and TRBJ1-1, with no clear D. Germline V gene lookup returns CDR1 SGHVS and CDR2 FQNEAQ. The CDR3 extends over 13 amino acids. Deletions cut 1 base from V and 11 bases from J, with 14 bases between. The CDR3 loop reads CASSLGGELQAFF. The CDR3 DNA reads TGTGCCAGCAGCTTAGGCGGGGAGCTTCAGGCTTTCTTT. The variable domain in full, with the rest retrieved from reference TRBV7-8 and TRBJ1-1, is GAGVSQSPRYKVAKRGQDVALRCDPISGHVSLFWYQQALGQGPEFLTYFQNEAQLDKSGLPSDRFFAERPEGSVSTLKIQRTQQEDSAVYLCASSLGGELQAFFGQGTRLTVV.

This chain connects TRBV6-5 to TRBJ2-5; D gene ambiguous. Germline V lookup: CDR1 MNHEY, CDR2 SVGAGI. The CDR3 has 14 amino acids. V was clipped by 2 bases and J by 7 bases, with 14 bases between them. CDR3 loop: CASSYGVGSGTQYF. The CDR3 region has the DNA TGTGCCAGCAGTTACGGGGTGGGCTCGGGGACCCAGTACTTC.

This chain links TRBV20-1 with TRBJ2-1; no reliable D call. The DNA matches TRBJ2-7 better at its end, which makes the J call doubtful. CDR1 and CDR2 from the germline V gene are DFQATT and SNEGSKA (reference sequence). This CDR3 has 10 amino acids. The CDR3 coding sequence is TGCAGTGTACCCAACAATGAGCAGTACTTC. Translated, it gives CSVPNNEQYF.

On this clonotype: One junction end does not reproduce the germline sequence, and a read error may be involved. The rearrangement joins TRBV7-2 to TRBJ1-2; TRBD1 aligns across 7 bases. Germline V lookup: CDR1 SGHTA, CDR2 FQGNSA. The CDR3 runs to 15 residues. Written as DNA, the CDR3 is TGTGCTAGCAGCTTAGTCCCAGGGGGAAACTATGGCTACACCTTC. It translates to CASSLVPGGNYGYTF.

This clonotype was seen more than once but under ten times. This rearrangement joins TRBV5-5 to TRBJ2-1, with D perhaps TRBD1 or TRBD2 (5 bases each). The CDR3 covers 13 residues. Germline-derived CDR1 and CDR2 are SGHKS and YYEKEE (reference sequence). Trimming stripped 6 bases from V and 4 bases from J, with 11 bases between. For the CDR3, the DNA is TGTGCCAGCACGGCAGGGACGTACAATGAGCAGTTCTTC. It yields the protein CASTAGTYNEQFF.

This CDR3 reads CASSPRAEKLFF. As DNA, the CDR3 is TGTGCCAGCAGTCCAAGGGCTGAAAAACTGTTTTTT. V and J are TRBV28 and TRBJ1-4; no reliable D call. Germline CDR1 reads MDHEN; CDR2 reads SYDVKM. The CDR3 runs 12 residues. The germline V and J ends were trimmed by 5 bases and 7 bases, with 8 bases remaining between them.

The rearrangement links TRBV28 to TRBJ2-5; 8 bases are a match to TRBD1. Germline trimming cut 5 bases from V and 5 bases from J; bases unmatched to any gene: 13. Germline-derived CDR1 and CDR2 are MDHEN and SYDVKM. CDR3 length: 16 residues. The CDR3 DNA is TGTGCCAGCAGTCCAGGGGGCGCAGGGGGTTATGAGACCCAGTACTTC. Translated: CASSPGGAGGYETQYF.

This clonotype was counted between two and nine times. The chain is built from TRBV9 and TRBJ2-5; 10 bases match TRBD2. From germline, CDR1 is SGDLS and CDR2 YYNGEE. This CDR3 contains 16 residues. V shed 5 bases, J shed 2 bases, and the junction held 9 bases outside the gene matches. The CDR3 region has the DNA TGTGCCAGCAGTCCTTGGAGCGGGAGGGATCAAGAGACCCAGTACTTC. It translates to CASSPWSGRDQETQYF. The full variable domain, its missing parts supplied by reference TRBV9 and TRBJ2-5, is DSGVTQTPKHLITATGQRVTLRCSPRSGDLSVYWYQQSLDQGLQFLIQYYNGEERAKGNILERFSAQQFPDLHSELNLSSLELGDSALYFCASSPWSGRDQETQYFGPGTRLLVL.